These 21 T cell receptor beta chains came from one sample sequenced in a study of T cell responses to AZD1222 COVID-19 vaccine. Using immunoSEQ multiplex PCR, the repertoire was profiled, and TCRdb retains in-frame clones only, with some absent. The data contain around 130,000 clones, 88% of them singletons. The sample in question was peripheral blood, obtained on day 0 of MenACWY control vaccination. The receptor set was obtained from an adult in good health.

Worth noting for this clone: The junction shows a germline mismatch at one end, possibly a read error. This chain connects TRBV7-3 to TRBJ2-1; TRBD2 matches 8 bases. Germline lookup yields CDR1 SGHTA and CDR2 FQGTGA. This CDR3 spans 15 amino acids. The CDR3 DNA reads TGTGCCAGCAGCCTAACCGCGGGAGGTAACAATGAGCAGTTCTTC. As protein: CASSLTAGGNNEQFF.

The chain uses TRBV6-6 and TRBJ2-5; 7 bases line up with TRBD1. From germline, CDR1 is MNHNY and CDR2 SVGAGI (reference sequence). V gave up 6 bases and J gave up 5 bases; unmatched junction bases: 12. The CDR3 loop spans 15 amino acids. CDR3 sequence: CASSQSTGAYETQYF. The CDR3 nucleotides read TGTGCCAGCAGCCAATCCACAGGGGCCTACGAGACCCAGTACTTC.

The chain uses TRBV7-2 and TRBJ1-1; D call uncertain. V shed 1 base and J shed 6 bases, with 9 bases lying between them. The germline CDR1 and CDR2 sequences are SGHTA and FQGNSA. The CDR3 runs 13 residues. The CDR3 DNA reads as TGTGCCAGCAGCTTAGGGGCGCGCGCTGAAGCTTTCTTT. Encoded protein: CASSLGARAEAFF.

This chain uses TRBV19 with TRBJ2-2; the D gene is possibly TRBD1 (6 bases). The CDR3 contains 13 residues. The V end was cut by 5 bases, the J end by 5 bases, with 9 bases between. Germline lookup yields CDR1 LNHDA and CDR2 SQIVND (reference sequence). The CDR3 coding sequence is TGTGCCAGTAGTGTACAGGGAACCGGGGAGCTGTTTTTT. Translation: CASSVQGTGELFF.

V gene TRBV6-5 combines with J gene TRBJ1-5; D possibly corresponds to TRBD1 (6 bases). Trimming cost V 6 bases and J 0 bases, with 12 bases left between them. From germline, CDR1 is MNHEY and CDR2 SVGAGI. The CDR3 extends over 15 amino acids. CDR3 sequence reads: CASRTGTFSNQPQHF. The CDR3, as DNA: TGTGCCAGCAGAACAGGGACCTTTAGCAATCAGCCCCAGCATTTT.

The gene calls are TRBV11-2 and TRBJ1-2; TRBD1 is a possible D gene (5 bases). V was cut by 6 bases and J by 6 bases, with 17 bases left in between. The V gene's germline CDR1 is SGHAT and CDR2 FQNNGV. CDR3 length equals 14 residues. The CDR3 loop reads CASSSRWGVNGYTF. CDR3 bases: TGTGCCAGCAGTTCCCGCTGGGGGGTGAATGGCTACACCTTC.

The rearrangement uses TRBV18 and TRBJ1-4; 9 bases line up with TRBD1. This CDR3 region has 17 residues. The germline V gene encodes CDR1 KGHSH and CDR2 LQKENI. The J segment lost 7 bases and the V segment lost 3 bases, leaving 12 bases of the junction unmatched. This CDR3 is CASSPNRDREKIEKLFF. The CDR3 DNA reads as TGTGCCAGCTCACCGAACCGGGACAGGGAAAAAATTGAAAAACTGTTTTTT.

The V call is TRBV30, the J call TRBJ2-7; 7 bases are shared with TRBD1. The germline V gene encodes CDR1 GTSNPN and CDR2 SVGIG (reference sequence). The CDR3 extends over 11 amino acids. The V and J ends lost 3 bases and 6 bases, in that order; junction bases with no gene match: 2. CDR3 nucleotide sequence: TGTGCCTGGAGATCAGGGGGCGAGCAGTACTTC. It codes for CAWRSGGEQYF.

This clone has just a few counts. The gene calls are TRBV24-1 and TRBJ2-7, with 7 bases that match TRBD2. Germline V gene data show CDR1 as KGHDR and CDR2 as SFDVKD. CDR3 length: 11 amino acids. Trimming at V came to 9 bases and at J to 6 bases, leaving 4 bases not matched to a gene. CDR3 in amino acids: CATVGRGEQYF. The CDR3 nucleotides read TGTGCCACCGTAGGGAGGGGCGAGCAGTACTTC.

V usage is TRBV2 and J usage is TRBJ2-3; unclear D gene. This CDR3 is 13 amino acids long. Looked up from germline, CDR1 is SNHLY and CDR2 is FYNNEI. The V gene lost 6 bases and the J gene lost 2 bases, with 9 bases spanning the gap. CDR3 sequence reads: CASSGPLTDTQYF. In DNA form, the CDR3 reads TGTGCCAGCAGCGGGCCCCTCACAGATACGCAGTATTTT.

This clone has only a few counts. This chain connects TRBV7-2 to TRBJ2-7; weak D call: TRBD2 (5 bases). The ends were cut back, 5 bases at V and 2 bases at J, with 10 bases in the middle. The CDR3 is 13 amino acids. Germline V CDR1 and CDR2: SGHTA, FQGNSA. The CDR3 sequence: CASSHGSPYEQYF. CDR3 in DNA: TGTGCCAGCAGCCATGGGAGCCCCTACGAGCAGTACTTC.

This sequence joins TRBV6-6 and TRBJ1-2, with a weak D call TRBD1 (5 bases). The germline V and J ends were trimmed by 6 bases and 7 bases, with 12 bases remaining between them. Germline V gene lookup returns CDR1 MNHNY and CDR2 SVGAGI (reference sequence). The CDR3 has 12 amino acids. In nucleotides, the CDR3 is TGTGCCAGCAGCCCCGGGGGATCTGGCTACACCTTC. It encodes CASSPGGSGYTF.

The chain combines TRBV25-1 with TRBJ2-1, with no clear D. This CDR3 contains 15 residues. Trimming left V 4 bases short and J 7 bases short, with 17 bases between. CDR1 is MGHDK, CDR2 SYGVNS, per germline. For the CDR3, the DNA is TGTGCCAGCAGTGCACTGCCGGTGGCTGGGAATGAGCAGTTCTTC. Protein sequence: CASSALPVAGNEQFF.

The rearrangement links TRBV9 to TRBJ2-1; the match to TRBD2 covers 12 bases. J lost 3 bases, V lost 3 bases, and 7 bases had no gene match. The CDR3 has 17 residues. Germline values: CDR1 SGDLS, CDR2 YYNGEE. DNA for the CDR3: TGTGCCAGCAGCGCTCTGACTAGCGGGAGTAACTACAATGAGCAGTTCTTC. Its translation: CASSALTSGSNYNEQFF.

This clone occurred a few times. The gene calls are TRBV30 and TRBJ1-4; D is unclear. V lost 2 bases, J lost 3 bases, and 13 bases lay in between. Germline CDR1 and CDR2: GTSNPN and SVGIG (reference sequence). The CDR3 spans 15 residues. This CDR3 is CAWSMEGVPNEKLFF. In nucleotides, the CDR3 is TGTGCCTGGAGTATGGAGGGAGTACCTAATGAAAAACTGTTTTTT.

V gene TRBV5-4 combines with J gene TRBJ2-7; tentative D call: TRBD1 (6 bases). V was shortened by 2 bases and J by 4 bases, with 16 bases between the two germline ends. The CDR3 spans 15 residues. The germline V gene encodes CDR1 SGHNT and CDR2 YYREEE (reference sequence). CDR3 in amino acids: CASSFPGQGLYEQYF. The DNA for the CDR3 is TGTGCCAGCAGCTTCCCCGGCCAGGGGCTATACGAGCAGTACTTC.

V and J are TRBV28 and TRBJ1-2; 7 nucleotides match TRBD1. Germline V gene lookup returns CDR1 MDHEN and CDR2 SYDVKM. CDR3 length: 15 amino acids. Unmatched junction bases numbered 6, after V lost 5 bases and J lost 0 bases. The chain's CDR3 is CASSTRDSSNYGYTF. The DNA for the CDR3 is TGTGCCAGCAGTACGCGGGACAGTTCTAACTATGGCTACACCTTC.

The chain is built from TRBV6-2 or TRBV6-3 and TRBJ1-5, with D possibly TRBD1 on 6 matching bases. This CDR3 spans 16 amino acids. V dropped 0 bases and J dropped 4 bases, with 13 bases sitting between them. The V gene's germline CDR1 is MNHEY and CDR2 SVGEGT. The CDR3 DNA is TGTGCCAGCAGTTACTCTCGCAGGGGACTTAATCAGCCCCAGCATTTT. The encoded protein is CASSYSRRGLNQPQHF.

The chain has TRBV6-1 and TRBJ1-4, with D possibly TRBD1 on 5 matching bases. V lost 1 base and J 6 bases, leaving 24 bases between the germline ends. CDR1 MNHNS and CDR2 SASEGT come from the germline V gene. CDR3 size: 19 residues. The CDR3 spells CASSEGMIWSGTGYEKLFF. CDR3 DNA sequence: TGTGCCAGCAGTGAAGGAATGATATGGTCCGGGACTGGCTATGAAAAACTGTTTTTT.

The rearrangement links TRBV7-2 to TRBJ1-5; TRBD1 matches 10 bases. This CDR3 spans 18 amino acids. In germline, CDR1 is SGHTA, CDR2 FQGNSA. Trimming at V came to 1 base and at J to 1 base, leaving 7 bases not matched to a gene. The CDR3 nucleotides read TGTGCCAGCAGCTTAGGGGGACAGGGGAGGAGGAGCAATCAGCCCCAGCATTTT. Translating gives CASSLGGQGRRSNQPQHF.

The chain has TRBV5-8 and TRBJ2-1; 8 nucleotides match TRBD1. CDR3 size: 13 residues. V shed 4 bases and J 4 bases; nucleotides not matched to a gene: 1. Germline V lookup: CDR1 SGHTS, CDR2 YDEGEE. The CDR3 sequence: CASSRDRYNEQFF. CDR3 sequence (DNA): TGTGCCAGCAGCCGGGACAGGTACAATGAGCAGTTCTTC.